Sequencing of this T cell receptor (beta chain) was carried out in a study of CD8 T cells in ankylosing spondylitis. TCRdb processed the 5' RACE reads anew with MiXCR; each CDR3 protein has one entry. The table includes fewer than 200,000 distinct CDR3 sequences, approximately 9.9% detected once. This clonotype was seen more than once but under ten times. The specimen sequenced was blood, either unsorted or a sorted T cell fraction (not recorded which). The TCR was taken from a female donor with ankylosing spondylitis or in good health (not recorded which).

CDR3 residues: CASNPGAGGVNEQFF. Written as DNA, the CDR3 is TGTGCCAGCAACCCGGGGGCAGGGGGCGTGAATGAGCAGTTCTTC. The chain is built from TRBV6-1 and TRBJ2-1; 8 nucleotides agree with TRBD1. J gave up 7 bases and V 7 bases, and 12 bases lay outside the gene matches. Germline CDR1 is MNHNS and CDR2 is SASEGT. This CDR3 has 15 amino acids.